One and the same sample provided the 29 T cell receptor beta chains below, sequenced in a study of PD-L1 blockade in urothelial cancer (dated by TCRdb to 2015 to 2018). The library was built by means of the immunoSEQ multiplex PCR assay. TCRdb stores this immuneACCESS table with in-frame sequences only. Part of the clones is absent; in the studies checked, under half of the shortfall reflects unresolved V genes, and no reason is known for the rest. For this sample there are about 50,000 clones; around nine tenths appear just once. The top ten hold around 8% of the sample. This specimen consisted of PBMCs, obtained around atezolizumab (anti-PD-L1) treatment. All receptors come from a man in his sixties with urothelial cancer.

The chain combines TRBV30 with TRBJ1-2, with 11 bases aligning to TRBD1. The length of the CDR3 is 13 residues. Germline V gene lookup returns CDR1 GTSNPN and CDR2 SVGIG (reference sequence). With V trimmed by 4 bases and J by 7 bases, 5 bases remained unmatched. CDR3 in DNA: TGTGCCTGGATTGGGACAGGGGGATCTGGCTACACCTTC. It is translated as CAWIGTGGSGYTF.

The rearrangement links TRBV30 to TRBJ2-5; 7 bases are shared with TRBD2. Germline lookup yields CDR1 GTSNPN and CDR2 SVGIG (reference sequence). CDR3 length: 12 residues. V shed 4 bases, J shed 2 bases, and the junction held 1 base outside the gene matches. The CDR3 sequence: CAWTSGQETQYF. CDR3 sequence (DNA): TGTGCCTGGACTAGCGGACAAGAGACCCAGTACTTC.

The chain has TRBV5-8 and TRBJ1-2, with D possibly TRBD1 on 6 matching bases. V shed 1 base and J shed 7 bases, with 14 bases lying between them. Germline CDR1 is SGHTS and CDR2 is YDEGEE. There are 14 residues in the CDR3. CDR3 residues: CASSLSGVLRGYTF. Written as DNA, the CDR3 is TGTGCCAGCAGCTTGTCAGGGGTCCTGCGTGGCTACACCTTC. Together with reference TRBV5-8 and TRBJ1-2, the CDR3 gives the full variable domain: EAGVTQSPTHLIKTRGQQATLRCSPISGHTSVYWYQQALGLGLQFLLWYDEGEERNRGNFPPRFSGRQFPNYSSELNVNALELEDSALYLCASSLSGVLRGYTFGSGTRLTVV.

This rearrangement joins TRBV7-9 to TRBJ1-1, with D unresolved. Trimming left V 5 bases short and J 0 bases short, with 13 bases between. In germline, CDR1 is SEHNR, CDR2 FQNEAQ (reference sequence). The CDR3 totals 15 residues. The CDR3 reads CASSVGTVLNTEAFF. Written as DNA, the CDR3 is TGTGCCAGCAGCGTCGGTACCGTTTTGAACACTGAAGCTTTCTTT.

The rearrangement uses TRBV5-1 and TRBJ2-7; TRBD2 agrees at 8 bases. This CDR3 is built from 15 residues. CDR1 SGHRS and CDR2 YFSETQ come from the germline V gene. The V segment lost 0 bases and the J segment 2 bases; nucleotides outside the gene matches: 4. CDR3 DNA: TGCGCCAGCAGCTTGGCAGCGGGGGTGGCCTACGAGCAGTACTTC. Its translation is CASSLAAGVAYEQYF.

The rearrangement links TRBV10-3 to TRBJ2-1, with TRBD2 as a possible D gene (10 bases). The CDR3 covers 21 residues. In germline, CDR1 is ENHRY, CDR2 SYGVKD. V was shortened by 6 bases and J by 1 base, with 31 bases between the two germline ends. The CDR3 loop reads CAISPGQGRRAGGPSYNEQFF. CDR3 nucleotide sequence: TGTGCCATCAGCCCCGGACAGGGGAGGCGAGCGGGGGGGCCTTCCTACAATGAGCAGTTCTTC.

The gene calls are TRBV5-5 and TRBJ2-5; TRBD1 aligns across 8 bases. The CDR3 consists of 15 residues. CDR1 and CDR2 (germline): SGHKS, YYEKEE (reference sequence). V was pared by 4 bases and J by 4 bases, with 9 bases of the junction left unmatched. Written as DNA, the CDR3 is TGTGCCAGCAGCACCTCGACAGGGGCTGGAGAGACCCAGTACTTC. Encoded protein: CASSTSTGAGETQYF.

V usage is TRBV9 and J usage is TRBJ1-6, with no clear D. The germline CDR1 and CDR2 sequences are SGDLS and YYNGEE. The CDR3 length is 15 residues. Trimming shortened V by 0 bases and J by 3 bases, and 7 bases separated the two germline ends. The CDR3 DNA reads TGTGCCAGCAGCGTAGCTACTGGCTATAATTCACCCCTCCACTTT. It codes for CASSVATGYNSPLHF.

The chain is built from TRBV27 and TRBJ1-1, with D tentatively TRBD1 (6 bases). The germline V gene encodes CDR1 MNHEY and CDR2 SMNVEV (reference sequence). This CDR3 comprises 15 residues. Trimming removed 2 bases at V and 5 bases at J, with 15 bases between. Here the CDR3 reads CASSLGGPQWTEAFF. CDR3 nucleotide sequence: TGTGCCAGCAGTTTAGGGGGCCCGCAGTGGACTGAAGCTTTCTTT.

This rearrangement joins TRBV5-1 to TRBJ2-5; 8 bases are shared with TRBD2. Per the germline V gene, CDR1 is SGHRS and CDR2 is YFSETQ. This CDR3 has 15 residues. With V trimmed by 6 bases and J by 3 bases, 10 bases remained unmatched. The CDR3 DNA sequence: TGCGCCAGCACCGTCTCGGCGGGGGGCGAAGAGACCCAGTACTTC. Translated, it gives CASTVSAGGEETQYF.

The CDR3 sequence: CASSLGGGEKLFF. DNA for the CDR3: TGCGCCAGCAGCTTGGGGGGAGGTGAAAAACTGTTTTTT. V is TRBV5-1 and J is TRBJ1-4, with unresolved D. V dropped 0 bases and J dropped 7 bases, with 7 bases sitting between them. CDR1 is SGHRS, CDR2 YFSETQ, per germline. This CDR3 region has 13 residues. Looking up the rest from reference TRBV5-1 and TRBJ1-4 gives the full variable domain: KAGVTQTPRYLIKTRGQQVTLSCSPISGHRSVSWYQQTPGQGLQFLFEYFSETQRNKGNFPGRFSGRQFSNSRSEMNVSTLELGDSALYLCASSLGGGEKLFFGSGTQLSVL.

The rearrangement links TRBV5-4 to TRBJ2-3, with 11 bases aligning to TRBD2. The V and J ends lost 4 bases and 6 bases, in that order; junction bases with no gene match: 7. Per the germline V gene, CDR1 is SGHNT and CDR2 is YYREEE (reference sequence). This CDR3 is 15 amino acids long. The DNA of the CDR3 is TGTGCCAGCAGCATTCTAGCGGGGGGTTCCGATACGCAGTATTTT. It is translated as CASSILAGGSDTQYF.

The chain employs TRBV9 and TRBJ1-6, with D hard to call. There are 15 residues in the CDR3. V was clipped by 0 bases and J by 9 bases, with 13 bases between them. Germline CDR1 and CDR2: SGDLS and YYNGEE. The DNA for the CDR3 is TGTGCCAGCAGCGTAGCTGGAGGGTACGGTTCACCCCTCCACTTT. Translated: CASSVAGGYGSPLHF.

The chain has TRBV11-2 and TRBJ1-2; 10 nucleotides align to TRBD1. The V segment lost 10 bases and the J segment 5 bases; nucleotides outside the gene matches: 7. This CDR3 region has 13 residues. In germline, CDR1 is SGHAT, CDR2 FQNNGV. The CDR3 reads CATKTGGLYGYTF. The DNA of the CDR3 is TGTGCCACCAAGACAGGGGGCCTATATGGCTACACCTTC.

The chain joins TRBV18 to TRBJ1-3; maybe TRBD1 (5 bases). Trimming took 3 bases from V and 0 from J, leaving 12 bases between them. Germline CDR1 and CDR2: KGHSH and LQKENI. The CDR3 has 16 amino acids. CDR3 in amino acids: CASSPIDRGSGNTIYF. CDR3 coding DNA: TGTGCCAGCTCACCTATAGACAGAGGCTCTGGAAACACCATATATTTT. Full variable domain (rest looked up from reference TRBV18 and TRBJ1-3): NAGVMQNPRHLVRRRGQEARLRCSPMKGHSHVYWYRQLPEEGLKFMVYLQKENIIDESGMPKERFSAEFPKEGPSILRIQQVVRGDSAAYFCASSPIDRGSGNTIYFGEGSWLTVV.

This rearrangement joins TRBV18 to TRBJ1-1, with D perhaps TRBD1 (5 bases). Germline assignment: CDR1 KGHSH and CDR2 LQKENI. The CDR3 has 14 amino acids. V was shortened by 3 bases and J by 2 bases, with 10 bases between the two germline ends. The CDR3: CASSPPGPNTEAFF. The CDR3 nucleotides read TGTGCCAGCTCACCCCCAGGGCCAAACACTGAAGCTTTCTTT.

The chain links TRBV7-9 to TRBJ1-4; 9 bases line up with TRBD1. V lost 6 bases, J lost 8 bases, and 7 bases stayed unmatched. Germline values: CDR1 SEHNR, CDR2 FQNEAQ (reference sequence). The CDR3 consists of 14 residues. The CDR3 DNA sequence: TGTGCCAGCAGTCCGGGACAGGGTTTCGAAAAACTGTTTTTT. Residues: CASSPGQGFEKLFF.

The chain uses TRBV10-2 and TRBJ2-3; the match to TRBD1 covers 11 bases. With 6 bases clipped from V and 6 bases from J, the junction kept 2 bases outside the gene matches. From germline, CDR1 is WSHSY and CDR2 SAAADI. The CDR3 has 13 amino acids. The CDR3 coding sequence is TGCGCCAGCAGCGGACAGGGGGCGGATACGCAGTATTTT. It codes for CASSGQGADTQYF.

The V call is TRBV11-3, the J call TRBJ2-2; 7 bases are shared with TRBD1. CDR3 size: 16 residues. Trimming removed 7 bases from V and 1 base from J; junction bases left unmatched: 9. Germline lookup yields CDR1 SGHNT and CDR2 YENEEA. In DNA, the CDR3 is TGTGCCAGCACCAATGACAGGGCAGGGAACACCGGGGAGCTGTTTTTT. It codes for CASTNDRAGNTGELFF.

The V call is TRBV28, the J call TRBJ1-2, with D possibly TRBD1 on 5 matching bases. The CDR3 length is 13 residues. V dropped 5 bases and J dropped 4 bases, with 11 bases sitting between them. Germline V CDR1 and CDR2: MDHEN, SYDVKM. The CDR3 loop reads CASSPGGSYGYTF. In nucleotides, the CDR3 is TGTGCCAGCAGTCCTGGGGGGAGCTATGGCTACACCTTC.

The chain is built from TRBV10-1 and TRBJ2-5, with TRBD2 as a possible D gene (7 bases). Germline V gene sequence: CDR1 WNHNN, CDR2 SYGVQD (reference sequence). CDR3 length: 15 residues. The V gene lost 0 bases and the J gene lost 7 bases, with 15 bases spanning the gap. CDR3 region: CASSESRGGGGTQYF. In DNA, the CDR3 is TGCGCCAGCAGTGAGTCCAGGGGCGGCGGGGGGACCCAGTACTTC.

The chain uses TRBV6-5 and TRBJ2-7; D possibly corresponds to TRBD1 (6 bases). The length of the CDR3 is 15 residues. CDR1 is MNHEY, CDR2 SVGAGI, per germline. V lost 2 bases and J 0 bases, leaving 11 bases between the germline ends. In DNA, the CDR3 is TGTGCCAGCAGTTACGGGGGACACCGCTCCTACGAGCAGTACTTC. Amino acid sequence: CASSYGGHRSYEQYF.

This chain uses TRBV2 with TRBJ1-2; tentative D call: TRBD1 (6 bases). Trimming left V 2 bases short and J 0 bases short, with 10 bases between. The length of the CDR3 is 15 residues. Germline values: CDR1 SNHLY, CDR2 FYNNEI. CDR3 residues: CASSESGTPNYGYTF. The CDR3 region has the DNA TGTGCCAGCAGTGAAAGTGGGACACCTAACTATGGCTACACCTTC.

This clone was found a few times. The chain links TRBV5-4 to TRBJ2-3; TRBD2 matches 8 bases. This CDR3 has 14 residues. Looked up from germline, CDR1 is SGHNT and CDR2 is YYREEE (reference sequence). CDR3 in amino acids: CATLAEPSTDTQYF. The CDR3 nucleotides are TGTGCTACACTAGCGGAGCCTAGCACAGATACGCAGTATTTT.

The chain is built from TRBV5-6 and TRBJ2-1; TRBD2 agrees at 10 bases. V lost 3 bases to trimming and J lost 10 bases; unmatched junction nucleotides: 13. There are 16 residues in the CDR3. Germline V gene lookup returns CDR1 SGHDT and CDR2 YYEEEE. DNA for the CDR3: TGTGCCAGCAGCTCTCTGAATAGCGGGGGGCCACGGGAGCAGTTCTTC. Protein sequence: CASSSLNSGGPREQFF.

The chain carries TRBV5-4 and TRBJ1-4, with a possible D match to TRBD1 (6 bases). Germline V gene data show CDR1 as SGHNT and CDR2 as YYREEE (reference sequence). Trimming left V 4 bases short and J 8 bases short, with 18 bases between. This CDR3 comprises 15 residues. CDR3 in DNA: TGTGCCAGCAGCGAACCGGGGGGGCGAGGCGAAAAACTGTTTTTT. It translates to CASSEPGGRGEKLFF.

The V gene is TRBV11-2, the J gene TRBJ2-1; 8 bases are a match to TRBD2. There are 15 residues in the CDR3. Losses at the gene ends were 2 bases for V and 5 bases for J; bases not matched to a gene: 5. Germline CDR1 is SGHAT and CDR2 is FQNNGV. The CDR3 reads CASSLRTSSNNEQFF. The CDR3 region has the DNA TGTGCCAGCAGCTTAAGGACTAGCAGTAACAATGAGCAGTTCTTC.

The rearrangement joins TRBV7-9 to TRBJ1-1; tentative D call: TRBD1 (5 bases). In germline, CDR1 is SEHNR, CDR2 FQNEAQ (reference sequence). The length of the CDR3 is 15 residues. The germline V and J ends were trimmed by 5 bases and 4 bases, with 17 bases remaining between them. CDR3 protein: CASSPGAGLGTEAFF. The DNA for the CDR3 is TGTGCCAGCAGCCCCGGCGCGGGGCTTGGCACTGAAGCTTTCTTT.

In its sample, this clone was seen once. This chain uses TRBV6-5 with TRBJ2-1, with 11 bases that match TRBD1. J was trimmed by 9 bases and V by 7 bases; bases with no gene match: 5. CDR1 is MNHEY and CDR2 is SVGAGI in the germline V gene. The CDR3 runs 13 residues. The CDR3 DNA reads as TGTGCCAGCACCCGGACAGGGGGCCTTGAGCAGTTCTTC. This codes for CASTRTGGLEQFF.